This TCR beta chain is from a study of T-cell memory formation after mild COVID-19. The CDR3 has 15 amino acids. Germline V gene sequence: CDR1 MGHRA, CDR2 YSYEKL. Trimming stripped 4 bases from V and 0 bases from J, with 12 bases between. General study results and limits: Shrinking CD4+ clones were chiefly CM and EM; CD8+ ones were chiefly EMRA.

Details on this clonotype: What it binds is not known.

Researchers used 5'RACE with constant-segment primers to make TCR alpha and TCR beta cDNA libraries that carry sample barcodes and UMIs. MiXCR, applied by TCRdb to the 5' RACE reads, yields one record per CDR3 protein. The sample holds 150,000 to 200,000 distinct CDR3 sequences, approximately 14% seen once. The receptor was derived from an adult woman who had mild COVID-19 (a few samples of this study predate the infection). Cell type and time point are not known. Sequencing input: PBMCs or a T cell subset sorted from them (not recorded which). The rearrangement links TRBV4-1 to TRBJ1-2; D is ambiguous. CDR3 coding DNA: TGCGCCAGCAGCCTCATGGGAGAGTCTAACTATGGCTACACCTTC. This sequence encodes CASSLMGESNYGYTF.